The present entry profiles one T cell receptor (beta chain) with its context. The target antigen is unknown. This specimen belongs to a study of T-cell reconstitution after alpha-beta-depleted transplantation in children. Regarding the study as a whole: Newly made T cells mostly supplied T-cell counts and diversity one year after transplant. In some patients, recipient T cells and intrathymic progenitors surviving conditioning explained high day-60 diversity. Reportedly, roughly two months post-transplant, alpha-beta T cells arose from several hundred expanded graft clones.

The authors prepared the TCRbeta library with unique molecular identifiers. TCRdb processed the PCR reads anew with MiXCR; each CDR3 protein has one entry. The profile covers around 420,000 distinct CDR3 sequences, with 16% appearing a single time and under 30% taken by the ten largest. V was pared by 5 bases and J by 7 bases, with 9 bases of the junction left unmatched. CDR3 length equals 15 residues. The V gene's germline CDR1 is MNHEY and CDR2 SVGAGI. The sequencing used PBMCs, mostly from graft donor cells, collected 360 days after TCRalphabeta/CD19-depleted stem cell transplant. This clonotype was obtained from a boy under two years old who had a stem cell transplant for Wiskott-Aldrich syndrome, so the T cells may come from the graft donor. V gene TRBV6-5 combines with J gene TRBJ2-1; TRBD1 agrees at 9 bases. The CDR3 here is CASSNRDRVENEQFF. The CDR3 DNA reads TGTGCCAGCAGTAACCGGGACAGGGTAGAGAATGAGCAGTTCTTC.